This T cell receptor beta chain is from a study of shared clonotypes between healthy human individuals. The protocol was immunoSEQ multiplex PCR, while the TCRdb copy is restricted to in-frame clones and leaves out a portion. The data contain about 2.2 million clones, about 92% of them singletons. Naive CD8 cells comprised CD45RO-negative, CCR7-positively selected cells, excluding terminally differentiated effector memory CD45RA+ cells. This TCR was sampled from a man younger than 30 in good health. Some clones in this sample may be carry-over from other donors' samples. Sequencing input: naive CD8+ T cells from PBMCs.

CDR3 residues: CASNDRLAGGGNEQFF. CDR3 bases: TGTGCCAGCAATGACCGACTAGCGGGAGGGGGCAATGAGCAGTTCTTC. The chain carries TRBV9 and TRBJ2-1; 14 bases fit TRBD2. The CDR3 loop spans 16 amino acids. V dropped 6 bases and J dropped 6; count of bases not matched to a gene: 8. Germline V gene lookup returns CDR1 SGDLS and CDR2 YYNGEE.